The clone carrying this TCR beta chain was seen a few times. The antigen is not known. This entry belongs to a study of T cell repertoires in cytomegalovirus infection. Study results and caveats: Based on cumulative public TCR beta family frequency, carriers of CMV plus the relevant HLA were identified.

V dropped 8 bases and J dropped 4; count of bases not matched to a gene: 9. This CDR3 contains 16 residues. The germline gives CDR1 ENHRY, CDR2 SYGVKD. TCRdb ran MiXCR on the reads and lists one entry per CDR3 protein. Here the sample spans 750,000 to 900,000 distinct CDR3 sequences, under 35% being singletons. This receptor was identified in a human donor in good health (CMV status not recorded). Some clones in this sample may be carry-over from other donors' samples. The sample consisted of cultured CD8+ T cells from PBMCs, taken from culture after CMV antigen stimulation. V is TRBV10-3 and J is TRBJ2-1; the match to TRBD2 covers 12 bases. The chain's CDR3 is CAIQDSSGGDYNEQFF. As DNA, the CDR3 is TGTGCCATCCAAGATTCTAGCGGGGGGGATTACAATGAGCAGTTCTTC.